This T cell receptor (beta chain) was recovered during a study of radiotherapy plus CTLA-4 blockade in lung cancer. TCRdb's table, derived via immunoSEQ multiplex PCR, lists solely in-frame clones and lacks some. Of approximately 45,000 clones listed, around 63% are singletons. The CDR3 is 11 residues long. Germline lookup yields CDR1 WSHSY and CDR2 SAAADI. Trimming pared 4 bases from V and 6 bases from J, leaving 5 bases between. The sequence was obtained from a human donor with non-small cell lung cancer who had a partial response to radiotherapy plus ipilimumab. The chain has TRBV10-2 and TRBJ2-3; D is perhaps TRBD2 (5 bases). Here the sequenced sample was peripheral blood, taken from a patient treated with radiotherapy plus ipilimumab. Here the CDR3 reads CASSVADTQYF. The CDR3 DNA is TGCGCCAGCAGTGTAGCGGATACGCAGTATTTT.